These 9 T cell receptor beta chains share one sample of origin, sequenced in a study of beta chain features in type 1 diabetes (dated by TCRdb to 2016 to 2019). Paper-wide results and their limitations: Type 1 diabetes patients showed a moderate but significant shortening of TCRB CDR3 length in all four CD4+ subsets.

Libraries came from the immunoSEQ multiplex PCR assay. The entire isolated RNA was reverse transcribed using the High Capacity cDNA Reverse Transcription Kit, and thus expressed TCRB transcripts were sequenced. The clones in this table, taken by TCRdb from immuneACCESS, are in-frame only. Not every clone is retained; where verified, under half of the shortfall comes from an unresolved V gene, and the cause of the rest is unknown. The sample table lists 150,000 to 200,000 clones, less than 9.5% of them with a count of one. Of the sample, approximately 1% is held by the ten largest clones. These TCRs' antigens remain unknown. Sequencing was performed on central memory CD4+ T cells from blood. These receptors came from a woman aged 40 to 55 with type 1 diabetes.

This clone was seen only a few times. The V gene is TRBV4-3, the J gene TRBJ1-1; TRBD1 matches 12 bases. Trimming cost V 0 bases and J 12 bases; bases outside gene matches: 5. Per germline, CDR1 LGHNA and CDR2 YSLEER. The CDR3 is 14 residues long. CDR3: CASSQDGTGGATFF. CDR3 nucleotides: TGCGCCAGCAGCCAAGACGGGACAGGGGGCGCGACTTTCTTT.

The sample holds a few counts of this clone. The CDR3 DNA reads as TGTGCCTGGACGCGAAGGGGGAATACTAACTATGGCTACACCTTC. Its translation: CAWTRRGNTNYGYTF. This chain links TRBV30 with TRBJ1-2; possible D gene TRBD1, 6 bases. The CDR3 contains 15 residues. Germline V gene sequence: CDR1 GTSNPN, CDR2 SVGIG (reference sequence). The V gene lost 4 bases and the J gene lost 0 bases, with 15 bases spanning the gap.

There are a few counts of this clone. The chain recombines TRBV5-1 with TRBJ2-7; TRBD1 aligns across 7 bases. CDR1 SGHRS and CDR2 YFSETQ come from the germline V gene. The CDR3 runs 14 residues. Trimming at V came to 4 bases and at J to 2 bases, leaving 6 bases not matched to a gene. The CDR3 DNA is TGCGCCAGCAGCAGCTCAGGGGGACCCTACGAGCAGTACTTC. It specifies CASSSSGGPYEQYF.

This clone appeared a few times. The rearrangement uses TRBV4-1 and TRBJ1-5, with D possibly TRBD1 on 6 matching bases. Germline CDR1 MGHRA, CDR2 YSYEKL. Trimming cost V 0 bases and J 9 bases, with 18 bases left between them. The CDR3 totals 16 residues. The CDR3 reads CASSQDPFDRPGPQHF. The CDR3 bases are TGCGCCAGCAGCCAAGACCCTTTCGACAGGCCCGGGCCCCAGCATTTT.

This clone turned up a few times. The CDR3 sequence is CASSVRGNPSNEQFF. The CDR3 DNA follows: TGTGCCAGCAGCGTAAGGGGGAATCCCTCGAATGAGCAGTTCTTC. The J gene is TRBJ2-1, the V gene TRBV9; D is perhaps TRBD1 (6 bases). There are 15 residues in the CDR3. V lost 1 base to trimming and J lost 7 bases, with 15 bases between them. Germline V gene data show CDR1 as SGDLS and CDR2 as YYNGEE.

This clone was counted between two and nine times. This chain connects TRBV7-4 to TRBJ2-7; the D gene is possibly TRBD2 (6 bases). The CDR3 is 13 amino acids. Germline assignment: CDR1 SGHVT and CDR2 SQSDAQ. Trimming removed 3 bases from V and 7 bases from J, with 13 bases in between. CDR3 DNA: TGTGCCAGCAGCTTGGAGGGGCGGGAAGAGCAGTACTTC. It yields the protein CASSLEGREEQYF.

The gene calls are TRBV5-1 and TRBJ2-3; 10 bases match TRBD1. Germline CDR1 is SGHRS and CDR2 is YFSETQ. V shed 4 bases and J 3 bases; nucleotides not matched to a gene: 2. This CDR3 spans 14 amino acids. CDR3 residues: CASSPGQGTDTQYF. The CDR3 DNA reads as TGCGCCAGCAGCCCGGGACAGGGGACAGATACGCAGTATTTT.

This clone came up a few times. The V call is TRBV4-1, the J call TRBJ2-7; 9 nucleotides match TRBD1. CDR3 length: 16 residues. Trimming cost V 1 base and J 1 base; bases outside gene matches: 5. From germline, CDR1 is MGHRA and CDR2 YSYEKL. The CDR3 region has the DNA TGCGCCAGCAGCCAAGCGACCGGGACAGGGTCCTACGAGCAGTACTTC. Protein product: CASSQATGTGSYEQYF.

The rearrangement uses TRBV2 and TRBJ1-5, with 7 bases identical to TRBD1. Germline V gene data show CDR1 as SNHLY and CDR2 as FYNNEI. The CDR3 extends over 13 amino acids. V was pared by 11 bases and J by 0 bases, with 4 bases of the junction left unmatched. CDR3 bases: TGTGCCTCACAGGGGAATAGCAATCAGCCCCAGCATTTT. This gives the protein CASQGNSNQPQHF.